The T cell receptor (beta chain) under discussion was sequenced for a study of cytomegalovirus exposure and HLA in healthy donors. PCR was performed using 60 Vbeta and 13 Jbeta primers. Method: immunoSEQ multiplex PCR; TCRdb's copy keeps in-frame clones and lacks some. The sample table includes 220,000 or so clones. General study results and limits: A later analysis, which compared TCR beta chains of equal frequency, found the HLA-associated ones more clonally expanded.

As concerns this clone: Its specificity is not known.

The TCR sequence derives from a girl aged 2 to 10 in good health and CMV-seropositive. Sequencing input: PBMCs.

For the CDR3, the DNA is TGTGCCAGCACCACCCCGGGAGACTGGGGTGGTGGCTACACCTTC. Translating gives CASTTPGDWGGGYTF. The gene calls are TRBV7-9 and TRBJ1-2, with D hard to call. Germline V gene lookup returns CDR1 SEHNR and CDR2 FQNEAQ (reference sequence). The CDR3 is made up of 15 amino acids. Trimming left V 7 bases short and J 7 bases short, with 22 bases between.